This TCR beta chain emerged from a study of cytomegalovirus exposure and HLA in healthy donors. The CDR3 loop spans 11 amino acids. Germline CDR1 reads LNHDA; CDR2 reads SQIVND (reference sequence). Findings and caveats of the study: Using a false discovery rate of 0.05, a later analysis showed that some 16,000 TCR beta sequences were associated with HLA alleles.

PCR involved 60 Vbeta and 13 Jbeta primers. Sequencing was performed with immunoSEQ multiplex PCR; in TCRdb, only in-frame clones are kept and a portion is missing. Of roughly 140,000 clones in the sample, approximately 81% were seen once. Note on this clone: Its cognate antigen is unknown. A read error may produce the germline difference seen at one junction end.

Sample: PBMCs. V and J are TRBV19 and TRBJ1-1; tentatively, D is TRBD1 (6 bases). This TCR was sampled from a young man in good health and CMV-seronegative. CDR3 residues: CASSIGTEKYF. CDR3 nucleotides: TGTGCCAGTAGTATAGGGACAGAAAAGTACTTT.